This T cell receptor beta chain was recorded in a study of PD-1 blockade in classical Hodgkin lymphoma. The time point was: cycle 4 day 1 (C4D1), after more than five weeks of nivolumab. Each patient's relapse followed autologous stem cell transplantation, and brentuximab vedotin exposure varied. Germline V gene data show CDR1 as SGHRS and CDR2 as YFSETQ. The CDR3 has 14 amino acids. V lost 0 bases, J lost 5 bases, and 10 bases lay in between. Sequencing was performed with immunoSEQ multiplex PCR; in TCRdb, only in-frame clones are kept and a portion is missing. The table records about 61,000 clones, roughly 87% of them present only once.

The receptor was derived from a human donor with classical Hodgkin lymphoma. The material was peripheral blood mononuclear cells (PBMCs), obtained before the fourth cycle of nivolumab. The chain couples TRBV5-1 to TRBJ2-3; no reliable D call. The CDR3 nucleotides are TGCGCCAGCAGCTTGGCTGGCCGAGGAGATACGCAGTATTTT. It codes for CASSLAGRGDTQYF. Full variable domain (rest looked up from reference TRBV5-1 and TRBJ2-3): KAGVTQTPRYLIKTRGQQVTLSCSPISGHRSVSWYQQTPGQGLQFLFEYFSETQRNKGNFPGRFSGRQFSNSRSEMNVSTLELGDSALYLCASSLAGRGDTQYFGPGTRLTVL.